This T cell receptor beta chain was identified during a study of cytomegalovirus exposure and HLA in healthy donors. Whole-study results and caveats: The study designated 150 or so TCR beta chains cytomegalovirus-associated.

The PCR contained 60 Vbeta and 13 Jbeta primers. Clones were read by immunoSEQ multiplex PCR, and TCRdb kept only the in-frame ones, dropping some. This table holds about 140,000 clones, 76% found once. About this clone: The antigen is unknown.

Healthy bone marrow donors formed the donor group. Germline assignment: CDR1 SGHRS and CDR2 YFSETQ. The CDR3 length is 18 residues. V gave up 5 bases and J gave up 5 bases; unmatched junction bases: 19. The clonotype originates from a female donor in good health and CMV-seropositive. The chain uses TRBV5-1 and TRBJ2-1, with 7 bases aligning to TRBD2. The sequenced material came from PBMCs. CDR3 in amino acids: CASRLAGTSPGWDNEQFF. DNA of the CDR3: TGCGCCAGCAGATTAGCGGGCACCAGCCCAGGGTGGGACAATGAGCAGTTCTTC.